This passage covers 7 T cell receptor beta chains from one sample sequenced in a study of blood T cell repertoires in COVID-19 (dated by TCRdb to about 2020). The library relied on the immunoSEQ multiplex PCR assay. TCRdb's version of the immuneACCESS table is confined to in-frame rearrangements and falls short of the full clone set. An unresolved V gene accounts for under half of the shortfall where checked; the remainder is of unknown origin. The sample contains fewer than 200,000 clones, around 89% of them found a single time. The ten most abundant clones make up less than 2% of the sample. The sample was peripheral blood. These receptor sequences come from a young man who had recovered from COVID-19.

The rearrangement joins TRBV2 to TRBJ1-4, with D unresolved. CDR1 is SNHLY, CDR2 FYNNEI, per germline. V lost 4 bases to trimming and J lost 10 bases, with 19 bases between them. The CDR3 is made up of 15 amino acids. CDR3 sequence: CASSGPNWRVGKLFF. DNA of the CDR3: TGTGCCAGCAGTGGCCCCAATTGGCGGGTTGGAAAACTGTTTTTT.

The chain links TRBV19 to TRBJ2-6; 9 nucleotides line up with TRBD1. CDR3 length: 15 amino acids. CDR1 is LNHDA, CDR2 SQIVND, per germline (reference sequence). The V gene end was trimmed by 4 bases and the J gene end by 8 bases; junction bases not matched to a gene: 6. The CDR3 coding sequence is TGTGCCAGTAGTACCCGGGACAGGGTTCCCAACGTCCTGACTTTC. Its translation is CASSTRDRVPNVLTF.

This chain links TRBV9 with TRBJ1-5, with a tentative D call TRBD1 (5 bases). From germline, CDR1 is SGDLS and CDR2 YYNGEE. The length of the CDR3 is 14 residues. Trimming left V 9 bases short and J 3 bases short, with 16 bases between. The DNA of the CDR3 is TGTGCCATAACCAACAGGTCCACCAATCAGCCCCAGCATTTT. As protein: CAITNRSTNQPQHF.

V is TRBV19 and J is TRBJ1-2; 9 positions agree with TRBD1. Germline V gene lookup returns CDR1 LNHDA and CDR2 SQIVND (reference sequence). J was trimmed by 9 bases and V by 5 bases; bases with no gene match: 10. There are 14 residues in the CDR3. In nucleotides, the CDR3 is TGTGCCAGTAGTCCGTACCGGGACAGGGAGAGCTACACCTTC. It specifies CASSPYRDRESYTF.

The CDR3 DNA reads as TGTGCCAGCAGCCAAGAGTGGGGAGTAGCGGATACGCAGTATTTT. Translated: CASSQEWGVADTQYF. This rearrangement joins TRBV3-1 (or the pseudogene TRBV3-2) to TRBJ2-3, with a possible D match to TRBD2 (5 bases). V lost 0 bases, J lost 6 bases, and 13 bases lay in between. This CDR3 region has 15 residues. Germline CDR1 is LGHDT and CDR2 is YNNKEL (reference sequence).

This clone appeared once. This chain uses TRBV5-1 with TRBJ1-1, with 8 bases aligning to TRBD1. CDR1 and CDR2 from the germline V gene are SGHRS and YFSETQ. The ends lost 4 bases at V and 4 bases at J; junction bases unmatched: 3. This CDR3 spans 13 amino acids. The CDR3 bases are TGCGCCAGCAGCGAACAGGGGGGCACTGAAGCTTTCTTT. Translating it yields CASSEQGGTEAFF. The variable domain in full, with the rest retrieved from reference TRBV5-1 and TRBJ1-1, is KAGVTQTPRYLIKTRGQQVTLSCSPISGHRSVSWYQQTPGQGLQFLFEYFSETQRNKGNFPGRFSGRQFSNSRSEMNVSTLELGDSALYLCASSEQGGTEAFFGQGTRLTVV.

The rearrangement joins TRBV28 to TRBJ1-1, with D unresolved. Germline assignment: CDR1 MDHEN and CDR2 SYDVKM. This CDR3 has 13 residues. V dropped 3 bases and J dropped 3 bases, with 8 bases sitting between them. CDR3 nucleotide sequence: TGTGCCAGCAGTTTCCCAGGCTACACTGAAGCTTTCTTT. Encoded protein: CASSFPGYTEAFF.